A single sample is the source of the 5 T cell receptor beta chains below, sequenced in a study of post-analysis software for immune sequencing data. Study findings and constraints: Patients used a handful of TRBV segments, including TRBV5-6, TRBV5-1 and TRBV20-1, more often than controls.

No antigens are known for them. TCR beta cDNA libraries included unique molecular identifiers. Each CDR3 protein gets one entry after TCRdb re-called the PCR reads with MiXCR. In the table there are hundreds of thousands of distinct CDR3 sequences, around 44% of which are singletons. The sample taken for sequencing was blood. These receptors originate from a girl aged 5-17 years with multiple sclerosis.

The chain links TRBV10-3 to TRBJ1-1; 8 nucleotides align to TRBD1. The germline V gene encodes CDR1 ENHRY and CDR2 SYGVKD. The CDR3 loop spans 16 amino acids. V lost 5 bases, J lost 1 base, and 9 bases stayed unmatched. Written as DNA, the CDR3 is TGTGCCATCAGTCCAGCCTCCGGGACAGGGAACACTGAAGCTTTCTTT. The encoded protein is CAISPASGTGNTEAFF.

The chain is built from TRBV10-3 and TRBJ2-3; 9 nucleotides line up with TRBD2. CDR3 length: 13 residues. With V trimmed by 10 bases and J by 5 bases, 7 bases remained unmatched. Germline V gene lookup returns CDR1 ENHRY and CDR2 SYGVKD. This CDR3 is CASAGGEKDTQYF. CDR3 in DNA: TGTGCCAGCGCGGGAGGGGAAAAAGATACGCAGTATTTT.

This chain connects TRBV12-3 or TRBV12-4 to TRBJ1-2; D is unclear. The CDR3 is 14 amino acids. The V end lost 5 bases, the J end lost 6 bases, and 16 bases lay between the germline ends. The CDR3, as DNA: TGTGCCAGCAGTCCCCCGAGGAGGGTCGATGGCTACACCTTC. The encoded protein is CASSPPRRVDGYTF.

J is TRBJ1-2 and V is TRBV20-1; tentative D call: TRBD1 (6 bases). Trimming took 3 bases from V and 10 from J, leaving 12 bases between them. This CDR3 spans 11 amino acids. The germline CDR1 and CDR2 sequences are DFQATT and SNEGSKA (reference sequence). The CDR3 here is CSARRDTDYTF. The CDR3, as DNA: TGCAGTGCTAGGAGGGACACGGACTACACCTTC.

This clonotype was seen more than once but under ten times. The V and J genes are TRBV5-1 and TRBJ2-1; 11 nucleotides agree with TRBD1. The germline V gene encodes CDR1 SGHRS and CDR2 YFSETQ. This CDR3 has 14 residues. Trimming removed 8 bases from V and 10 bases from J; junction bases left unmatched: 11. The CDR3 nucleotides read TGCGCCAGTCAGACCGGACAGGGGGCGGAGGAGCAGTTCTTC. Protein: CASQTGQGAEEQFF.